Sequencing of this T cell receptor (beta chain) was carried out in a study of cytomegalovirus exposure and HLA in healthy donors. Study results and caveats: CMV serostatus alone was available as immune exposure information. Earlier analysis looked at TCR beta V segments, and most were productive about 87% or about 30% of the time.

With 60 Vbeta and 13 Jbeta primers, the PCR was carried out. TCRdb keeps only in-frame clones here, not all; method: immunoSEQ multiplex PCR. The data show fewer than 350,000 clones, 70% to 90% seen once. The ends were cut back, 3 bases at V and 0 bases at J, with 12 bases in the middle. The CDR3 consists of 16 residues. The germline CDR1 and CDR2 sequences are MNHNS and SASEGT. A note on this clone: Its target is unknown.

The specimen sequenced was PBMCs. The source is a woman aged 18-29 years in good health and CMV-seronegative. The V and J genes are TRBV6-1 and TRBJ1-5, with a possible D match to TRBD1 (6 bases). CDR3: CASSDRTQGSNQPQHF. CDR3 nucleotides: TGTGCCAGCAGTGATAGGACACAGGGTAGCAATCAGCCCCAGCATTTT.